This is a list of T cell receptor beta chains from one sample in a study of blood T cell repertoires in COVID-19. Clones were read by immunoSEQ multiplex PCR, and TCRdb kept only the in-frame ones, dropping some. The sample consists of 150,000 to 160,000 clones, around 85% of them appearing once. Sequenced material: peripheral blood. All receptors derive from a man in his sixties with COVID-19, enrolled during active disease. The CDR3 runs from the conserved cysteine through the conserved F or W. Fields, in order: V gene, J gene, clone size, D gene, CDR3 DNA, CDR3 protein. A D gene is named only where the DNA matches it firmly. Not all rows give a size; the values are once, few, many and, for expanded clones, a class.

V: TRBV6-5; J: TRBJ2-5; size: -; D: -; DNA: TGTGCCAGCAGTTCCAATCGCGGGATTCAAGAGACCCAGTACTTC; CDR3: CASSSNRGIQETQYF
V: TRBV18; J: TRBJ2-5; size: -; D: -; DNA: TGTGCCAGCTCACGAGAGACCCAGGGAGAGACCCAGTACTTC; CDR3: CASSRETQGETQYF
V: TRBV4-3; J: TRBJ1-6; size: -; D: -; DNA: TGCGCCAGCAGCCAAGCCGGGTTATGGGGGGGACCCCTCCACTTT; CDR3: CASSQAGLWGGPLHF
V: TRBV7-8; J: TRBJ1-5; size: -; D: TRBD1; DNA: TGTGCCAGCAGCTTAGAGGGGGCCAGCAATCAGCCCCAGCATTTT; CDR3: CASSLEGASNQPQHF
V: TRBV11-2; J: TRBJ2-7; size: -; D: TRBD1; DNA: TGTGCCAGCAGCTTAGGAGGACAGGGTTTAAACGAGCAGTACTTC; CDR3: CASSLGGQGLNEQYF
V: TRBV28; J: TRBJ1-1; size: -; D: -; DNA: TGTGCCAGCAAAACAGGAAACACTGAAGCTTTCTTT; CDR3: CASKTGNTEAFF
V: TRBV12-5; J: TRBJ1-2; size: once; D: TRBD1; DNA: TGTGCTAGTGGTTCGTGGACAGGACTGATTTCTGGCTACACCTTC; CDR3: CASGSWTGLISGYTF
V: TRBV2; J: TRBJ1-4; size: -; D: -; DNA: TGTGCCAGCAGCCCCGACAGGTTAGGTGAAAAACTGTTTTTT; CDR3: CASSPDRLGEKLFF
V: TRBV19; J: TRBJ2-7; size: -; D: -; DNA: TGTGCCAGTAGTATATCGCTAGCCACCTACGAGCAGTACTTC; CDR3: CASSISLATYEQYF
V: TRBV5-6; J: TRBJ2-1; size: -; D: TRBD2; DNA: TGTGCCAGCAGCTATAAAACTAGCGGGGGGGATGAGCAGTTCTTC; CDR3: CASSYKTSGGDEQFF
V: TRBV14; J: TRBJ1-4; size: -; D: TRBD1; DNA: TGTGCCAGCAGCCAAGATTTACAGGGGAAACTGTTTTTT; CDR3: CASSQDLQGKLFF
V: TRBV12-5; J: TRBJ2-5; size: -; D: -; DNA: TGTGCTAGTGGTTCGCAAGAGACCCAGTACTTC; CDR3: CASGSQETQYF
V: TRBV3-1/TRBV3-2; J: TRBJ2-7; size: -; D: -; DNA: TGTGCCAGCAGCCAAGTAAGCCAGGCATACGAGCAGTACTTC; CDR3: CASSQVSQAYEQYF
V: TRBV7-9; J: TRBJ1-3; size: -; D: -; DNA: TGTGCCAGCAGCCATTTAGGGGCTGGAAACACCATATATTTT; CDR3: CASSHLGAGNTIYF
V: TRBV12-3/TRBV12-4; J: TRBJ2-5; size: -; D: TRBD2; DNA: TGTGCCAGCAGTCCGAGCGGGGGCGAGACCCAGTACTTC; CDR3: CASSPSGGETQYF
V: TRBV6-5; J: TRBJ2-7; size: -; D: TRBD1; DNA: TGTGCCAGCAGCGGACAGGAGAGCTCCTACGAGCAGTACTTC; CDR3: CASSGQESSYEQYF
V: TRBV7-2; J: TRBJ2-7; size: -; D: TRBD2; DNA: TGTGCCAGCAGCTTAGAAGCTAGCGGGGGAGCTTACGAGCAGTACTTC; CDR3: CASSLEASGGAYEQYF
V: TRBV19; J: TRBJ1-5; size: few; D: TRBD1; DNA: TGTGCCAGTAGTATAGGTAGACAGGGGGCTATGCCCCAGCATTTT; CDR3: CASSIGRQGAMPQHF
V: TRBV24-1; J: TRBJ2-5; size: -; D: TRBD2; DNA: TGTGCCACCAGTGATTTTGTCTTGGGGGCTAGCGGGAGTCTGGAGACCCAGTACTTC; CDR3: CATSDFVLGASGSLETQYF
V: TRBV5-1; J: TRBJ1-1; size: -; D: -; DNA: TGCGCCAGCAGCTTGGGAGGATCGGCGAACACTGAAGCTTTCTTT; CDR3: CASSLGGSANTEAFF
V: TRBV7-2; J: TRBJ1-2; size: -; D: TRBD1; DNA: TGTGCCAGCAGCTCTGGCGAGGGGGCTCGCTATGGCTACACCTTC; CDR3: CASSSGEGARYGYTF
V: TRBV19; J: TRBJ1-2; size: -; D: -; DNA: TGTGCCAGTAGTATTACACAGCTTAGTAACTATGGCTACACCTTC; CDR3: CASSITQLSNYGYTF
V: TRBV2; J: TRBJ1-5; size: -; D: TRBD1; DNA: TGTGCCAGCAGTCGGGGACAGGTCAATCAGCCCCAGCATTTT; CDR3: CASSRGQVNQPQHF
V: TRBV6-5; J: TRBJ1-2; size: -; D: TRBD1; DNA: TGTGCCAGCATATGGAGACAGGGGGATGGCTACACCTTC; CDR3: CASIWRQGDGYTF
V: TRBV6-5; J: TRBJ2-3; size: -; D: -; DNA: TGTGCCAGCAGTTTTTGGGGGGGCACAGATACGCAGTATTTT; CDR3: CASSFWGGTDTQYF
V: TRBV9; J: TRBJ2-3; size: -; D: -; DNA: TGTGCCAGCAGCGTAGCGGGGGTTAGCACAGATACGCAGTATTTT; CDR3: CASSVAGVSTDTQYF
V: TRBV15; J: TRBJ2-5; size: -; D: TRBD1; DNA: TGTGCCACCAGCAGAGCAACAGGGGGGGAGACCCAGTACTTC; CDR3: CATSRATGGETQYF
V: TRBV29-1; J: TRBJ2-7; size: -; D: -; DNA: TGCAGCGTTGCGCAGGGGCGGAACTACGAGCAGTACTTC; CDR3: CSVAQGRNYEQYF
V: TRBV7-2; J: TRBJ1-1; size: once; D: -; DNA: TGTGCCAGCAGCTTTTTCCAAGAAGCTTTCTTT; CDR3: CASSFFQEAFF
V: TRBV2; J: TRBJ2-5; size: -; D: TRBD2; DNA: TGTGCCAGCAGAGAAGGACTAGCGGGAGAGACCCAGTACTTC; CDR3: CASREGLAGETQYF
V: TRBV12-3/TRBV12-4; J: TRBJ1-1; size: -; D: TRBD1; DNA: TGTGCCAGCCGGGACAGGGAGTATACTGAAGCTTTCTTT; CDR3: CASRDREYTEAFF
V: TRBV9; J: TRBJ1-2; size: -; D: TRBD1; DNA: TGTGCCAGCAGCGGCGCAGGGGGCTTAGGGGGCTACACCTTC; CDR3: CASSGAGGLGGYTF
V: TRBV14; J: TRBJ1-1; size: -; D: TRBD1; DNA: TGTGCCAGCAGCCAAGACCGGGACAGGAACACTGAAGCTTTCTTT; CDR3: CASSQDRDRNTEAFF
V: TRBV15; J: TRBJ1-1; size: -; D: -; DNA: TGTGCCACCAGCAGAGAGACAGGCACTGAAGCTTTCTTT; CDR3: CATSRETGTEAFF
V: TRBV18; J: TRBJ1-5; size: -; D: TRBD1; DNA: TGTGCCAGCTCACCACCGGGACAGGCCGCGAATCAGCCCCAGCATTTT; CDR3: CASSPPGQAANQPQHF